This record covers a single T cell receptor beta chain. Its antigen remains unidentified. Assay: immunoSEQ multiplex PCR; the TCRdb copy retains only in-frame clones and omits some. The table has around 120,000 clones, approximately 94% seen once. Looked up from germline, CDR1 is LGHNA and CDR2 is YSLEER. The CDR3 totals 15 residues. Trimming at V came to 6 bases and at J to 1 base, leaving 3 bases not matched to a gene. This sample was taken from a study of T cell responses to AZD1222 COVID-19 vaccine. Overall study findings and caveats: After two AZD1222 doses, spike-specific TCR breadth and depth rose versus day 0. Variant regions that are unmutated are reportedly the target of nearly half of spike-specific TCRs.

This sample comprised peripheral blood, obtained 28 days after the second AZD1222 dose. This clonotype originated in an adult who received the AZD1222 COVID-19 vaccine. The genes are TRBV4-3 and TRBJ2-2; 9 bases are a match to TRBD2. The CDR3 sequence: CASSQLAGNTGELFF. Written as DNA, the CDR3 is TGCGCCAGCAGTCAACTAGCGGGGAACACCGGGGAGCTGTTTTTT.